Below, 10 T cell receptor beta chains from the same sample are listed, as sequenced in a study of beta chain features in type 1 diabetes. The whole isolated RNA underwent reverse transcription, so sequencing captured expressed TCRB transcripts. Profiled with immunoSEQ multiplex PCR; TCRdb holds only in-frame clones, not every one. This sample carries approximately 37,000 clones, approximately 49% of them seen once, and the ten largest clones take around 0.7%. The sequencing input was central memory CD4+ T cells from blood. These receptors all come from a woman aged 18-30 years in good health.

The chain recombines TRBV6-1 with TRBJ2-7; possibly TRBD2 for D (6 bases). Germline V gives CDR1 MNHNS, CDR2 SASEGT. The V end was cut by 6 bases, the J end by 7 bases, with 13 bases between. The CDR3 sequence is 12 residues long. CDR3 amino acids: CASSPVGGEQYF. The DNA of the CDR3 is TGTGCCAGCAGCCCCGTTGGGGGGGAGCAGTACTTC.

The chain has TRBV5-6 and TRBJ2-1; TRBD1 might be the D (5 bases). In germline, CDR1 is SGHDT, CDR2 YYEEEE. CDR3 length: 15 amino acids. The germline V and J ends were trimmed by 4 bases and 6 bases, with 17 bases remaining between them. The CDR3 DNA is TGTGCCAGCAGCCGGGCAGGGCGTGTAGGCAATGAGCAGTTCTTC. Translation: CASSRAGRVGNEQFF.

V and J are TRBV7-9 and TRBJ2-1; TRBD1 matches at 10 bases. V dropped 5 bases and J dropped 4; count of bases not matched to a gene: 14. Looked up from germline, CDR1 is SEHNR and CDR2 is FQNEAQ (reference sequence). The CDR3 contains 18 residues. The CDR3 is CASSPPWGGQGRYNEQFF. The CDR3 DNA is TGTGCCAGCAGCCCCCCCTGGGGGGGACAGGGGCGTTACAATGAGCAGTTCTTC.

The chain uses TRBV30 and TRBJ1-1; D perhaps matches TRBD1 (5 bases). The V gene lost 3 bases and the J gene lost 0 bases, with 11 bases spanning the gap. This CDR3 contains 14 residues. Germline CDR1 is GTSNPN and CDR2 is SVGIG (reference sequence). CDR3 nucleotide sequence: TGTGCCTGGAGAAGGGGCAGGTTGAACACTGAAGCTTTCTTT. Translating it yields CAWRRGRLNTEAFF.

The chain has TRBV29-1 and TRBJ2-4, with a tentative D call TRBD2 (5 bases). CDR3 size: 12 residues. V was shortened by 3 bases and J by 7 bases, with 10 bases between the two germline ends. Germline V CDR1 and CDR2: SQVTM, ANQGSEA. The DNA of the CDR3 is TGCAGCGTTGAGGAGGCTCCCAACATTCAGTACTTC. Amino acid sequence: CSVEEAPNIQYF.

The rearrangement uses TRBV19 and TRBJ2-3; D not certain. Trimming cost V 3 bases and J 5 bases, with 3 bases left between them. The CDR3 loop spans 11 amino acids. Germline V gene data show CDR1 as LNHDA and CDR2 as SQIVND (reference sequence). CDR3 sequence (DNA): TGTGCCAGTAGTATCGGAGATACGCAGTATTTT. This encodes CASSIGDTQYF.

The chain links TRBV5-1 to TRBJ2-3; 13 bases are a match to TRBD2. Germline assignment: CDR1 SGHRS and CDR2 YFSETQ. The V and J ends lost 2 bases and 4 bases, in that order; junction bases with no gene match: 7. CDR3 length: 17 residues. The DNA of the CDR3 is TGCGCCAGCAGCTTCCCCGGGACTAGCGGGATTCCAGATACGCAGTATTTT. Translating it yields CASSFPGTSGIPDTQYF.

The sample holds a few counts of this clone. The rearrangement links TRBV2 to TRBJ2-7, with TRBD1 identical over 10 bases. V lost 6 bases and J lost 3; bases outside the gene matches: 8. CDR1 and CDR2 from the germline V gene are SNHLY and FYNNEI. The CDR3 length is 15 residues. The CDR3 reads CASSLGQGSIYEQYF. In DNA, the CDR3 is TGTGCCAGCAGCCTGGGACAGGGGAGTATCTACGAGCAGTACTTC.

This clone was detected a few times. The genes are TRBV27 and TRBJ2-5, with 11 bases aligning to TRBD1. CDR3 length equals 15 residues. Germline V lookup: CDR1 MNHEY, CDR2 SMNVEV (reference sequence). J gave up 5 bases and V 7 bases, and 9 bases lay outside the gene matches. CDR3 residues: CASTAGQGAGETQYF. In DNA form, the CDR3 reads TGTGCCAGCACCGCTGGACAGGGGGCTGGTGAGACCCAGTACTTC.

V and J are TRBV10-1 and TRBJ2-3; TRBD2 matches 8 bases. V lost 3 bases and J lost 1; bases outside the gene matches: 6. The CDR3 runs to 16 residues. Germline lookup yields CDR1 WNHNN and CDR2 SYGVQD (reference sequence). Here the CDR3 reads CASSDIAGLRTDTQYF. CDR3 nucleotide sequence: TGCGCCAGCAGTGACATAGCGGGACTACGCACAGATACGCAGTATTTT.